A selection of T cell receptor beta chains follows, all from one sample in a study of blood T cell repertoires in COVID-19. Profiling relied on immunoSEQ multiplex PCR, and the TCRdb table lists in-frame clones only, not all of them. The sample lists about 160,000 clones, around 87% occurring once. The sequencing input was peripheral blood. The receptors come from a man aged 55-75 years with COVID-19, enrolled during active disease. Each CDR3 is given with its conserved first and last residue. A D gene is named only where the DNA matches it firmly. Not all rows give a size; the values are once, few, many and, for expanded clones, a class.

abundance: -
len: 12
v_gene: TRBV5-1
d_gene: -
j_gene: TRBJ2-7
CDR3nt: TGCGCCAGCAGCTCATCAGGGTACGAGCAGTACTTC
CDR3aa: CASSSSGYEQYF

abundance: -
len: 15
v_gene: TRBV5-1
d_gene: -
j_gene: TRBJ2-4
CDR3nt: TGCGCCAGCAGCTTATCCGTCGGGAGCAAAAACATTCAGTACTTC
CDR3aa: CASSLSVGSKNIQYF

abundance: -
len: 13
v_gene: TRBV7-8
d_gene: -
j_gene: TRBJ2-7
CDR3nt: TGTGCCAGCAGCTTAGTCTCTTCCTACGAGCAGTACTTC
CDR3aa: CASSLVSSYEQYF

abundance: -
len: 12
v_gene: TRBV11-3
d_gene: -
j_gene: TRBJ1-2
CDR3nt: TGTGCCAGCAGCTTCGACACCCAAGGCTACACCTTC
CDR3aa: CASSFDTQGYTF

abundance: -
len: 12
v_gene: TRBV12-3/TRBV12-4
d_gene: -
j_gene: TRBJ2-7
CDR3nt: TGTGCCAGCAGTCCTCACGAGGGCCGCAGGTACTTC
CDR3aa: CASSPHEGRRYF

abundance: -
len: 15
v_gene: TRBV9
d_gene: TRBD2
j_gene: TRBJ2-3
CDR3nt: TGTGCCAGCAGCCAAGGACTAGCGGGATCAGATACGCAGTATTTT
CDR3aa: CASSQGLAGSDTQYF

abundance: few
len: 14
v_gene: TRBV6-5
d_gene: -
j_gene: TRBJ1-3
CDR3nt: TGTGCCACCGCGGAGCAGACCTCTGGAAACACCATATATTTT
CDR3aa: CATAEQTSGNTIYF

abundance: -
len: 16
v_gene: TRBV7-6
d_gene: TRBD1
j_gene: TRBJ2-2
CDR3nt: TGTGCCAGCAGCTTGGGGACAGGACTGAACACCGGGGAGCTGTTTTTT
CDR3aa: CASSLGTGLNTGELFF

abundance: -
len: 14
v_gene: TRBV4-3
d_gene: -
j_gene: TRBJ2-7
CDR3nt: TGCGCCAGCAGAAGAAACAGGAACTCCTACGAGCAGTACTTC
CDR3aa: CASRRNRNSYEQYF

abundance: -
len: 17
v_gene: TRBV18
d_gene: TRBD2
j_gene: TRBJ2-2
CDR3nt: TGTGCCAGCTCACCACGGATCGGACTAGCGGGAATACGGGAGCTGTTTTTT
CDR3aa: CASSPRIGLAGIRELFF

abundance: -
len: 13
v_gene: TRBV28
d_gene: -
j_gene: TRBJ1-2
CDR3nt: TGTGCCAGCAGACCACCAGGGATGGCTGGCTACACCTTC
CDR3aa: CASRPPGMAGYTF

abundance: -
len: 17
v_gene: TRBV9
d_gene: TRBD2
j_gene: TRBJ2-1
CDR3nt: TGTGCCAGCAGCGCCACCACTAGCGGGAGAAGGTTCAATGAGCAGTTCTTC
CDR3aa: CASSATTSGRRFNEQFF

abundance: -
len: 11
v_gene: TRBV30
d_gene: -
j_gene: TRBJ2-5
CDR3nt: TGTGCCTGGAGTGTAGGAGTATCCGCCTACTTC
CDR3aa: CAWSVGVSAYF

abundance: -
len: 16
v_gene: TRBV6-1
d_gene: TRBD2
j_gene: TRBJ2-2
CDR3nt: TGTGCCAGCAGTGAGGAATGGACTAGCGCGGGCGGGGAGCTGTTTTTT
CDR3aa: CASSEEWTSAGGELFF

abundance: once
len: 16
v_gene: TRBV11-2
d_gene: TRBD1
j_gene: TRBJ1-5
CDR3nt: TGTGCCAGCAGCGGGGGTCTCACAGGGGAACGGCAGCCCCAGCATTTT
CDR3aa: CASSGGLTGERQPQHF

abundance: -
len: 16
v_gene: TRBV11-2
d_gene: -
j_gene: TRBJ2-3
CDR3nt: TGTGCCAGCAGCTTAAGGTCCCAGGGTAGGGCAGATACGCAGTATTTT
CDR3aa: CASSLRSQGRADTQYF

abundance: -
len: 14
v_gene: TRBV11-2
d_gene: TRBD1
j_gene: TRBJ2-7
CDR3nt: TGTGCCAGCAGCCAACCGGGACAGCTAACGGAGCAGTACTTC
CDR3aa: CASSQPGQLTEQYF

abundance: -
len: 17
v_gene: TRBV5-1
d_gene: -
j_gene: TRBJ2-2
CDR3nt: TGCGCCAGCAGCTTGAGGTTGGGGGCCCCAGGGACCGGGGAGCTGTTTTTT
CDR3aa: CASSLRLGAPGTGELFF

abundance: -
len: 14
v_gene: TRBV7-9
d_gene: -
j_gene: TRBJ1-2
CDR3nt: TGTGCCAGCAGCTTTAGACAGTCTAACTATGGCTACACCTTC
CDR3aa: CASSFRQSNYGYTF

abundance: -
len: 12
v_gene: TRBV5-6
d_gene: TRBD2
j_gene: TRBJ2-7
CDR3nt: TGTGCCAGCGATGGGGGGGTAGGCGAGCAGTACTTC
CDR3aa: CASDGGVGEQYF

abundance: -
len: 17
v_gene: TRBV19
d_gene: TRBD1
j_gene: TRBJ1-1
CDR3nt: TGTGCCAGTAGTCTCCCGGACAGGGGAGGGGGAAACACTGAAGCTTTCTTT
CDR3aa: CASSLPDRGGGNTEAFF

abundance: -
len: 17
v_gene: TRBV5-6
d_gene: -
j_gene: TRBJ1-1
CDR3nt: TGTGCCAGCAGCTTGGAGGGCCAATGGAGGAAGAACACTGAAGCTTTCTTT
CDR3aa: CASSLEGQWRKNTEAFF

abundance: few
len: 15
v_gene: TRBV7-2
d_gene: -
j_gene: TRBJ2-3
CDR3nt: TGTGCCAGCGGGCTGAGGCGGGGCACGACAGATACGCAGTATTTT
CDR3aa: CASGLRRGTTDTQYF

abundance: -
len: 15
v_gene: TRBV7-9
d_gene: -
j_gene: TRBJ1-6
CDR3nt: TGTGCCAGCAGCTTAGGTGGGTGGGCGTTTTCACCCCTCCACTTT
CDR3aa: CASSLGGWAFSPLHF

abundance: -
len: 14
v_gene: TRBV28
d_gene: -
j_gene: TRBJ1-2
CDR3nt: TGTGCCAGCAGTTTGGGCAGGGGAGGGTATGGCTACACCTTC
CDR3aa: CASSLGRGGYGYTF

abundance: -
len: 16
v_gene: TRBV7-8
d_gene: -
j_gene: TRBJ1-2
CDR3nt: TGTGCCAGCAGCTTAGCGTCCGTGACAATTAACTATGGCTACACCTTC
CDR3aa: CASSLASVTINYGYTF

abundance: -
len: 15
v_gene: TRBV4-2
d_gene: -
j_gene: TRBJ1-1
CDR3nt: TGTGCCAGCAGCAGGCAATCCCCAGGGGTTACTGAAGCTTTCTTT
CDR3aa: CASSRQSPGVTEAFF

abundance: once
len: 14
v_gene: TRBV2
d_gene: -
j_gene: TRBJ1-2
CDR3nt: TGTGCCAGCAGTGAAGAACAGGGCGGGTATGGCTACACCTTC
CDR3aa: CASSEEQGGYGYTF

abundance: -
len: 16
v_gene: TRBV3-1/TRBV3-2
d_gene: TRBD2
j_gene: TRBJ2-3
CDR3nt: TGTGCCAGCAGCCAAGCTAGCGGGAGGGGCACAGATACGCAGTATTTT
CDR3aa: CASSQASGRGTDTQYF